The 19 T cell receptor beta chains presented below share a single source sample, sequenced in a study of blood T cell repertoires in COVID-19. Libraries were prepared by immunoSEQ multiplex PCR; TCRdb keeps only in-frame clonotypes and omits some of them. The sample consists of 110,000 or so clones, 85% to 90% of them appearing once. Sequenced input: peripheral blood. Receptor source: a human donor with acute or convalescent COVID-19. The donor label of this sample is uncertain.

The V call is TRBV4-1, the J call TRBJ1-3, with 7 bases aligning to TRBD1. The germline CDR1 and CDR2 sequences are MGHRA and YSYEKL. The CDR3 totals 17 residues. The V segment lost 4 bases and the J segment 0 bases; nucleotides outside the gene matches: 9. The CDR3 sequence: CASSRLTGATSGNTIYF. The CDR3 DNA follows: TGCGCCAGCAGCCGCCTAACAGGGGCAACCTCTGGAAACACCATATATTTT.

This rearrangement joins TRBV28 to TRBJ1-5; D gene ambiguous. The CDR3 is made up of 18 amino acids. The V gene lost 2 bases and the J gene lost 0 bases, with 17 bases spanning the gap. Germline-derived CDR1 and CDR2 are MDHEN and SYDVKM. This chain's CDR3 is CASSLMVRYKDSNQPQHF. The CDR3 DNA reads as TGTGCCAGCAGTTTAATGGTCAGATACAAAGATAGCAATCAGCCCCAGCATTTT.

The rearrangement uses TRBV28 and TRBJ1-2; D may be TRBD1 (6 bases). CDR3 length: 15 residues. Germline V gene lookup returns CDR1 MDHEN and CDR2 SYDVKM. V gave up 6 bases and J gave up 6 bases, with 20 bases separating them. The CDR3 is CASRSPTGKGDGYTF. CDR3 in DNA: TGTGCCAGCAGGTCCCCCACAGGGAAGGGGGATGGCTACACCTTC.

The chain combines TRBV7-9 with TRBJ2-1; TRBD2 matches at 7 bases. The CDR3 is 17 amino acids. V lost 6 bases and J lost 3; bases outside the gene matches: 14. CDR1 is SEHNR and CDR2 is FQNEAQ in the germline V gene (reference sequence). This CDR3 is CASRREGWGPHYNEQFF. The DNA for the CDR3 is TGTGCCAGCAGAAGGGAGGGGTGGGGCCCGCACTACAATGAGCAGTTCTTC.

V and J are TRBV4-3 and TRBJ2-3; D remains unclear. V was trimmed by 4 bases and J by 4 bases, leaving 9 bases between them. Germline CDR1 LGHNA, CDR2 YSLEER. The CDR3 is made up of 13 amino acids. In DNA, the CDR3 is TGCGCCAGCAGCCCCGGTACCTCAGATACGCAGTATTTT. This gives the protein CASSPGTSDTQYF.

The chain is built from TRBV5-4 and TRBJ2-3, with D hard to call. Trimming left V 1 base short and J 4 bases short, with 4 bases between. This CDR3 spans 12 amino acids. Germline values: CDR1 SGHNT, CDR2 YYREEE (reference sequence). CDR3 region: CASSLLPDTQYF. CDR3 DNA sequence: TGTGCCAGCAGCTTGCTCCCAGATACGCAGTATTTT.

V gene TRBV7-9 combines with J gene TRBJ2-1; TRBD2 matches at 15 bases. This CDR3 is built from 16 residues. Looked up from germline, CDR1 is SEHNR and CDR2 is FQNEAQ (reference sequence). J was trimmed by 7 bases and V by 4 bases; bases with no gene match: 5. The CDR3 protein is CASSSPGTSGRNEQFF. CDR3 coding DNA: TGTGCCAGCAGCTCACCCGGGACTAGCGGGAGGAATGAGCAGTTCTTC.

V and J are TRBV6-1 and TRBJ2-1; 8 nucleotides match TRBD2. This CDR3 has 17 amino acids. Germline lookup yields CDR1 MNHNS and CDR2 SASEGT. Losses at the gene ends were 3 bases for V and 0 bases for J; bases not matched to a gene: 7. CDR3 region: CASSDLWGTSSYNEQFF. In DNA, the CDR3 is TGTGCCAGCAGTGACCTTTGGGGGACTAGCTCCTACAATGAGCAGTTCTTC.

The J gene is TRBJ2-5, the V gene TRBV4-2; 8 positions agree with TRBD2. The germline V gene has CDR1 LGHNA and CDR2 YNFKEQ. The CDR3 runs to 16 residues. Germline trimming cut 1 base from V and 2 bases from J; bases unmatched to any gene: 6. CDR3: CASSQVGGGGQETQYF. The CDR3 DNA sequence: TGTGCCAGCAGCCAAGTCGGTGGCGGGGGGCAAGAGACCCAGTACTTC.

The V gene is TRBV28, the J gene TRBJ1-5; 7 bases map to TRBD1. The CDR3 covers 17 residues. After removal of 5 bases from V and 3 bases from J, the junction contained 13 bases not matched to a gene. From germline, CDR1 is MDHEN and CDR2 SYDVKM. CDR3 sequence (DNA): TGTGCCAGCAGTCCCTGGGGCAGGGGGGCTATCAATCAGCCCCAGCATTTT. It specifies CASSPWGRGAINQPQHF.

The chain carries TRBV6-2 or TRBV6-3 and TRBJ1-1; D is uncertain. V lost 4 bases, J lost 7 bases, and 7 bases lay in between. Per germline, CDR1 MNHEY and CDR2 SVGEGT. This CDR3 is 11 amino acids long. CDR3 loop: CASSSRFEAFF. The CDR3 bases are TGTGCCAGCAGTTCTCGTTTTGAAGCTTTCTTT.

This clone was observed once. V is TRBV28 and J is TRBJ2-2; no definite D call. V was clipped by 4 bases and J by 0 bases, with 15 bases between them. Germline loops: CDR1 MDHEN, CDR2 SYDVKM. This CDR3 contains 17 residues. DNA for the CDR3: TGTGCCAGCAGTTCACCTCCAGGTCTACCGAACACCGGGGAGCTGTTTTTT. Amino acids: CASSSPPGLPNTGELFF.

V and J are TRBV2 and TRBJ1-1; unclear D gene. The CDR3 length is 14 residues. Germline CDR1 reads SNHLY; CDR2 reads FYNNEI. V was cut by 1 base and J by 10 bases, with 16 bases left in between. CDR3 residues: CASSEEGGRYGAFF. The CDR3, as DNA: TGTGCCAGCAGTGAAGAAGGAGGCAGGTATGGAGCTTTCTTT. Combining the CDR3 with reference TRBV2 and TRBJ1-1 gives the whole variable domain EPEVTQTPSHQVTQMGQEVILRCVPISNHLYFYWYRQILGQKVEFLVSFYNNEISEKSEIFDDQFSVERPDGSNFTLKIRSTKLEDSAMYFCASSEEGGRYGAFFGQGTRLTVV.

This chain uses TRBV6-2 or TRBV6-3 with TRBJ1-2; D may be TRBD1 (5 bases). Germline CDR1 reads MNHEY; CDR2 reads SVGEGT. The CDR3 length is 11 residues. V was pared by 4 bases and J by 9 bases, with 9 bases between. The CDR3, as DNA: TGTGCCAGCAGTTCCAGGGTGAGCTACACCTTC. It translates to CASSSRVSYTF.

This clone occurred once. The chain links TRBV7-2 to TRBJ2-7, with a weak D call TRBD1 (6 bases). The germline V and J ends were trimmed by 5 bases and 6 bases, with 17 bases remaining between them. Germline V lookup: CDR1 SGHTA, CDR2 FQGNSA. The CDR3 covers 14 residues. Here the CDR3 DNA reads TGTGCCAGCAGCCCCGGATTAGGGGGTATCGAGCAGTACTTC. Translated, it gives CASSPGLGGIEQYF.

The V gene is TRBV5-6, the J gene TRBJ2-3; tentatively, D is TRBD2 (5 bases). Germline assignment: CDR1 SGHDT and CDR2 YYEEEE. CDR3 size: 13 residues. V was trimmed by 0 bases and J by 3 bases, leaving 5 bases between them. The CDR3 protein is CASSLGGTDTQYF. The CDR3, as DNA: TGTGCCAGCAGCTTGGGCGGGACAGATACGCAGTATTTT.

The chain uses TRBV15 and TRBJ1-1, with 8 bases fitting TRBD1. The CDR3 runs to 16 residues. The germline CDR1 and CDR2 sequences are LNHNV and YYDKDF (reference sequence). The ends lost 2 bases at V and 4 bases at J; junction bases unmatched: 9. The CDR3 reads CATSRYGGQGVTEAFF. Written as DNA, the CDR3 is TGTGCCACCAGCAGATATGGAGGACAGGGAGTCACTGAAGCTTTCTTT.

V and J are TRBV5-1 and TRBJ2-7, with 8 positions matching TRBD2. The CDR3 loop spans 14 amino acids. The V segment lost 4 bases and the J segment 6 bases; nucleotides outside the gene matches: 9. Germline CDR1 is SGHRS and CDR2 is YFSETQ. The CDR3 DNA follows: TGCGCCAGCAGCCCAGGGACTAGAGCGGGCGAGCAGTACTTC. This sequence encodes CASSPGTRAGEQYF.

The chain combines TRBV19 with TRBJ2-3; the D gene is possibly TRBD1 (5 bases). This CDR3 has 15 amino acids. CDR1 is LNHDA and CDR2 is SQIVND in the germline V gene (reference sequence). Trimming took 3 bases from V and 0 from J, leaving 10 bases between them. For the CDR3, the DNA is TGTGCCAGTAGTATCCAGGGCCACAGCACAGATACGCAGTATTTT. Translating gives CASSIQGHSTDTQYF.